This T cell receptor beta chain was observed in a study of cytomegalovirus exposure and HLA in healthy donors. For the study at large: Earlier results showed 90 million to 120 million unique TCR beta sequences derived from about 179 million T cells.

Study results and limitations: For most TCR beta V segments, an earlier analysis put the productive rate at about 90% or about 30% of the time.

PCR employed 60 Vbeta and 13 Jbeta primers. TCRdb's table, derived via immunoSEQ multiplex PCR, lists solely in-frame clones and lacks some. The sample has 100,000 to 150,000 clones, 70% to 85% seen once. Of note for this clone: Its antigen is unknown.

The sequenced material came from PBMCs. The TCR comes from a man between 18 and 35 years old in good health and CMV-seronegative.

The CDR3 loop reads CASSILVVDYGYTF. As DNA, the CDR3 is TGTGCCAGTAGTATCCTGGTAGTGGACTATGGCTACACCTTC. The genes are TRBV19 and TRBJ1-2; D gene unclear. Trimming cost V 3 bases and J 3 bases, with 11 bases left between them. Germline assignment: CDR1 LNHDA and CDR2 SQIVND (reference sequence). The length of the CDR3 is 14 residues.